Presented here are 10 T cell receptor beta chains from one specimen sequenced in a study of neoadjuvant nivolumab and ipilimumab in lung cancer. Sequencing used immunoSEQ multiplex PCR; TCRdb keeps in-frame clones, though not all of them. Found here are about 38,000 clones, about 88% of them singletons; the top ten hold 3% to 4%. Sequencing used peripheral blood, obtained before neoadjuvant nivolumab, alone or with ipilimumab. All receptors derive from an adult with non-small cell lung cancer.

There are a few counts of this clone. This chain links TRBV11-2 with TRBJ2-7; no definite D call. V lost 4 bases and J lost 3, with 4 bases in between. Germline V gene lookup returns CDR1 SGHAT and CDR2 FQNNGV. CDR3 length: 11 residues. CDR3 loop: CASSSIYEQYF. For the CDR3, the DNA is TGTGCCAGCAGCTCGATCTACGAGCAGTACTTC.

The chain couples TRBV6-1 to TRBJ2-7, with 7 bases lining up with TRBD1. The CDR3 is 15 amino acids. V shed 0 bases and J 4 bases; nucleotides not matched to a gene: 6. CDR1 is MNHNS, CDR2 SASEGT, per germline. CDR3 bases: TGTGCCAGCAGTGAAGCAGGACAGGTCGGTTACGAGCAGTACTTC. Its translation is CASSEAGQVGYEQYF.

J is TRBJ2-5 and V is TRBV9; 7 bases map to TRBD2. Germline loops: CDR1 SGDLS, CDR2 YYNGEE. V shed 3 bases, J shed 6 bases, and the junction held 8 bases outside the gene matches. The CDR3 runs to 14 residues. CDR3 in DNA: TGTGCCAGCAGCGGGCTAGCGGAGGCGAAGACCCAGTACTTC. Encoded protein: CASSGLAEAKTQYF. Drawing the rest from reference TRBV9 and TRBJ2-5, the complete variable domain is DSGVTQTPKHLITATGQRVTLRCSPRSGDLSVYWYQQSLDQGLQFLIQYYNGEERAKGNILERFSAQQFPDLHSELNLSSLELGDSALYFCASSGLAEAKTQYFGPGTRLLVL.

This chain links TRBV29-1 with TRBJ1-5; TRBD1 aligns across 7 bases. J lost 1 base, V lost 4 bases, and 4 bases had no gene match. The CDR3 has 14 residues. The germline gives CDR1 SQVTM, CDR2 ANQGSEA. Written as DNA, the CDR3 is TGCAGCGTTGGGGACAGAACGAGCAATCAGCCCCAGCATTTT. This encodes CSVGDRTSNQPQHF.

The chain links TRBV6-4 to TRBJ2-1; the D gene is possibly TRBD2 (5 bases). CDR1 MRHNA and CDR2 SNTAGT come from the germline V gene. Trimming cost V 4 bases and J 10 bases, with 23 bases left between them. The CDR3 totals 16 residues. This CDR3 reads CASSVFVGIGAEEQFF. For the CDR3, the DNA is TGTGCCAGCAGTGTTTTTGTGGGAATCGGAGCGGAAGAGCAGTTCTTC.

The chain employs TRBV9 and TRBJ1-2; D unclear. Trimming left V 0 bases short and J 8 bases short, with 17 bases between. Germline lookup yields CDR1 SGDLS and CDR2 YYNGEE. CDR3 length equals 15 residues. CDR3 coding DNA: TGTGCCAGCAGCGTAGACCCGGGGAATCTTAGCGGCTACACCTTC. It yields the protein CASSVDPGNLSGYTF.

V gene TRBV7-2 combines with J gene TRBJ2-1; TRBD2 might be the D (6 bases). Per the germline V gene, CDR1 is SGHTA and CDR2 is FQGNSA. V was trimmed by 5 bases and J by 4 bases, leaving 15 bases between them. The CDR3 length is 15 residues. In DNA, the CDR3 is TGTGCCAGCAGCCTAGGAACTAGCCGATACAATGAGCAGTTCTTC. Its translation is CASSLGTSRYNEQFF. Supplemented by reference TRBV7-2 and TRBJ2-1, the full variable domain reads GAGVSQSPSNKVTEKGKDVELRCDPISGHTALYWYRQSLGQGLEFLIYFQGNSAPDKSGLPSDRFSAERTGGSVSTLTIQRTQQEDSAVYLCASSLGTSRYNEQFFGPGTRLTVL.

The rearrangement joins TRBV30 to TRBJ1-1, with D hard to call. This CDR3 is 13 amino acids long. Germline CDR1 GTSNPN, CDR2 SVGIG (reference sequence). The V gene lost 0 bases and the J gene lost 6 bases, with 11 bases spanning the gap. The CDR3 DNA is TGTGCCTGGAGTGTAGGTGGAATGGCTGAAGCTTTCTTT. Translating it yields CAWSVGGMAEAFF.

The chain has TRBV2 and TRBJ1-4; D gene uncertain. The length of the CDR3 is 14 residues. The germline CDR1 and CDR2 sequences are SNHLY and FYNNEI. The V end lost 5 bases, the J end lost 2 bases, and 9 bases lay between the germline ends. CDR3 sequence: CASSQRWTNEKLFF. In nucleotides, the CDR3 is TGTGCCAGCAGTCAGAGGTGGACTAATGAAAAACTGTTTTTT.

The chain has TRBV7-2 and TRBJ2-1; weak D call: TRBD1 (6 bases). There are 13 residues in the CDR3. CDR1 is SGHTA, CDR2 FQGNSA, per germline. V shed 4 bases and J shed 6 bases, with 10 bases lying between them. CDR3: CASSSQGPNEQFF. CDR3 DNA: TGTGCCAGCAGCTCACAGGGCCCCAATGAGCAGTTCTTC.